This TCR beta chain was profiled in a study of cytomegalovirus exposure and HLA in healthy donors. J was trimmed by 8 bases and V by 6 bases; bases with no gene match: 8. Per the germline V gene, CDR1 is LGHNA and CDR2 is YSLEER. The CDR3 is 14 amino acids. This clone showed up just a few times. The study ran its PCR with 60 Vbeta and 13 Jbeta primers. The repertoire was sequenced with immunoSEQ multiplex PCR; TCRdb's copy has only in-frame clones and lacks some. Of a few hundred thousand clones in the sample, 80% to 90% were seen once. This receptor was obtained from a man aged 25-45 years in good health and CMV-seronegative. The sample was PBMCs. The V and J genes are TRBV4-3 and TRBJ2-2; 8 nucleotides agree with TRBD2. The CDR3, as DNA: TGCGCCAGCAGACCGGGGGGGGTAGGGGGGGAGCTGTTTTTT. It codes for CASRPGGVGGELFF.